The sequence of this T cell receptor (beta chain) was determined in a study of siplizumab effects on memory and regulatory T cells. Study-wide points: In unstimulated cells, naive T cells appeared more diverse than memory T cells and seemed major alloresponse contributors.

Germline V gene lookup returns CDR1 LNHDA and CDR2 SQIVND (reference sequence). J gave up 4 bases and V 8 bases, and 7 bases lay outside the gene matches. CDR3 length equals 13 residues. TCR templates, 80,000 to 100,000 per sample, were assayed. Measured with immunoSEQ multiplex PCR; TCRdb has only the in-frame clones, and not every one. This table has 98,000 or so clones, roughly 93% appearing once. This clone was detected only once. The antigen remains undetermined. The sequenced sample was Tregs sorted from blood. This rearrangement joins TRBV19 to TRBJ2-7, with TRBD1 matching over 8 bases. The clonotype originates from a human donor in good health. The CDR3 DNA is TGTGCCAGTGGGACAGGAACTGGTTACGAGCAGTACTTC. As protein: CASGTGTGYEQYF.